This is a list of T cell receptor beta chains from one sample in a study of post-analysis software for immune sequencing data. MiXCR, run by TCRdb on the PCR reads, gives a single entry per CDR3 protein. The repertoire holds 600,000 to 750,000 distinct CDR3 sequences, approximately 59% seen once, with 11% in the top ten. Source material: blood. The receptors shown here come from a girl aged 2 to 10 with multiple sclerosis. Each CDR3 is given with its conserved first and last residue. Fields, in order: J gene, D gene, V gene, clone size, CDR3 protein, CDR3 DNA. A D gene is named only where the DNA matches it firmly. Some rows mark clone size as missing; the rest say once, few, many or name a class of expanded clone.

>TRBJ2-3|TRBD2|TRBV20-1|NA
CSASPSGRDTQYF
TGCAGTGCTAGTCCTAGCGGGAGGGATACGCAGTATTTT
>TRBJ2-1|NA|TRBV5-5|NA
CASSLEGTSPYNEQFF
TGTGCCAGCAGCTTGGAGGGGACAAGCCCCTACAATGAGCAGTTCTTC
>TRBJ2-6|NA|TRBV29-1|once
CSVAFSGANVLTF
TGCAGCGTTGCCTTTTCTGGGGCCAACGTCCTGACTTTC
>TRBJ2-7|TRBD2|TRBV4-1|few
CASSPRTSVDYEQYF
TGCGCCAGCAGCCCACGGACTAGCGTTGACTACGAGCAGTACTTC
>TRBJ1-1|NA|TRBV12-3/TRBV12-4|few
CASSLVGGNTEAFF
TGTGCCAGCAGTTTGGTCGGTGGTAACACTGAAGCTTTCTTT
>TRBJ2-1|NA|TRBV7-9|NA
CASSPRTGTSYNEQFF
TGTGCCAGCAGCCCGCGAACCGGGACTTCTTACAATGAGCAGTTCTTC
>TRBJ2-3|NA|TRBV2|few
CASTRAESTDTQYF
TGTGCCAGCACCAGGGCAGAAAGCACAGATACGCAGTATTTT
>TRBJ2-3|NA|TRBV29-1|NA
CSVEVLWGLADTQYF
TGCAGCGTTGAAGTGTTGTGGGGGTTGGCAGATACGCAGTATTTT
>TRBJ2-7|NA|TRBV6-2/TRBV6-3|NA
CASSYGGNPYEQYF
TGTGCCAGCAGTTACGGCGGGAACCCCTACGAGCAGTACTTC
>TRBJ1-2|NA|TRBV20-1|NA
CSASSRETYGYTF
TGCAGTGCTAGTTCCAGGGAAACCTATGGCTACACCTTC
>TRBJ2-7|NA|TRBV10-3|NA
CASKRGAQGISDEQYF
TGTGCCAGCAAGAGGGGGGCCCAGGGGATCAGCGACGAGCAGTACTTC
>TRBJ2-7|NA|TRBV6-1|NA
CASRYRDLGYEQYF
TGTGCCAGCAGGTATAGGGACCTCGGCTACGAGCAGTACTTC
>TRBJ1-5|NA|TRBV7-2|NA
CASRSSHTLGNQPQHF
TGTGCCAGCAGGTCTTCTCATACCCTGGGCAATCAGCCCCAGCATTTT
>TRBJ2-3|TRBD2|TRBV27|NA
CASSTTSGTTDTQYF
TGTGCCAGCAGTACGACTAGCGGGACCACAGATACGCAGTATTTT
>TRBJ2-1|TRBD2|TRBV6-1|few
CASSVVGTSPYNEQFF
TGTGCCAGCTCGGTAGTCGGGACTAGCCCGTACAATGAGCAGTTCTTC
>TRBJ2-1|TRBD2|TRBV13|NA
CASSPSGLAAGNEQFF
TGTGCCAGCAGCCCCTCGGGACTAGCGGCAGGAAATGAGCAGTTCTTC
>TRBJ2-1|TRBD1|TRBV12-3/TRBV12-4|NA
CASSQNRGGVGNEQFF
TGTGCCAGCAGTCAGAACAGGGGCGGAGTGGGGAATGAGCAGTTCTTC
>TRBJ2-6|NA|TRBV2|NA
CASRPNSGANVLTF
TGTGCCAGCAGACCCAACTCTGGGGCCAACGTCCTGACTTTC
>TRBJ2-3|NA|TRBV12-3/TRBV12-4|NA
CASSLIRADTQYF
TGCGCCAGCAGTTTAATCCGGGCAGATACGCAGTATTTT
>TRBJ2-2|TRBD1|TRBV4-3|NA
CASSQTGDNTGELFF
TGCGCCAGCAGCCAGACAGGGGACAACACCGGGGAGCTGTTTTTT
>TRBJ1-5|TRBD1|TRBV18|NA
CASSPLGQGNQPQHF
TGTGCCAGCTCACCACTGGGACAGGGAAATCAGCCCCAGCATTTT
>TRBJ2-1|TRBD2|TRBV11-2|NA
CASSLDGLAVFRNEQFF
TGTGCCAGCAGCTTAGATGGGCTAGCGGTATTTAGGAATGAGCAGTTCTTC
>TRBJ2-1|NA|TRBV12-3/TRBV12-4|NA
CASSLPGAPSYNEQFF
TGTGCCAGCAGCCTACCAGGGGCCCCCTCCTACAATGAGCAGTTCTTC
>TRBJ1-4|NA|TRBV12-3/TRBV12-4|NA
CASRRDLLRQNEKLFF
TGTGCCAGCAGGCGGGACCTTCTACGCCAGAACGAAAAACTGTTTTTT
>TRBJ1-1|NA|TRBV5-1|NA
CASSLAGEGTEAFF
TGCGCCAGCAGCTTGGCGGGGGAAGGGACTGAAGCTTTCTTT